Each of the 16 T cell receptor beta chains below was sequenced from the same sample in a study of blood T cell repertoires in COVID-19. Data came from immunoSEQ multiplex PCR; TCRdb stores just in-frame clones and leaves some out. The sample has 200,000 to 250,000 clones, approximately 85% seen once. Source material: peripheral blood. The receptor source for this set is a woman between 65 and 79 years old with COVID-19, enrolled during active disease.

The rearrangement joins TRBV7-9 to TRBJ2-6, with D tentatively TRBD1 (5 bases). Germline V gives CDR1 SEHNR, CDR2 FQNEAQ (reference sequence). The CDR3 is 14 residues long. Deletions cut 3 bases from V and 6 bases from J, with 9 bases between. The CDR3 DNA reads TGTGCCAGCAGCTTGGGGCCCGAGGCCAACGTCCTGACTTTC. Translated, it gives CASSLGPEANVLTF.

This chain connects TRBV19 to TRBJ1-5, with a weak D call TRBD1 (6 bases). The CDR3 is 15 amino acids. V lost 3 bases and J 3 bases, leaving 12 bases between the germline ends. The V gene's germline CDR1 is LNHDA and CDR2 SQIVND (reference sequence). CDR3 residues: CASSMRGDTNQPQHF. CDR3 in DNA: TGTGCCAGTAGTATGCGAGGGGACACCAATCAGCCCCAGCATTTT.

This chain joins TRBV19 and TRBJ1-1; 7 bases line up with TRBD1. Per germline, CDR1 LNHDA and CDR2 SQIVND (reference sequence). The CDR3 covers 17 residues. V lost 1 base to trimming and J lost 0 bases; unmatched junction nucleotides: 8. As DNA, the CDR3 is TGTGCCAGTAGTATAGGACAGGGAAGGTCAATGAACACTGAAGCTTTCTTT. Translating gives CASSIGQGRSMNTEAFF. The whole variable domain, filled in from reference TRBV19 and TRBJ1-1, reads DGGITQSPKYLFRKEGQNVTLSCEQNLNHDAMYWYRQDPGQGLRLIYYSQIVNDFQKGDIAEGYSVSREKKESFPLTVTSAQKNPTAFYLCASSIGQGRSMNTEAFFGQGTRLTVV.

The chain couples TRBV5-1 to TRBJ2-3; TRBD2 might be the D (5 bases). The CDR3 is 17 residues long. Germline V lookup: CDR1 SGHRS, CDR2 YFSETQ. V lost 1 base and J 3 bases, leaving 18 bases between the germline ends. As DNA, the CDR3 is TGCGCCAGCAGCTTGAATGTGTTGAGCGGAGGTACAGATACGCAGTATTTT. This sequence encodes CASSLNVLSGGTDTQYF.

This sequence joins TRBV5-4 and TRBJ2-1; 14 nucleotides align to TRBD2. J lost 14 bases, V lost 5 bases, and 12 bases had no gene match. The CDR3 consists of 15 residues. Germline assignment: CDR1 SGHNT and CDR2 YYREEE (reference sequence). In nucleotides, the CDR3 is TGTGCCAGCAGACCTGGGACTAGCGGGAGCTTTGGTGAGTTCTTC. It is translated as CASRPGTSGSFGEFF.

In its sample, this clone was seen a few times. The chain uses TRBV18 and TRBJ1-5; 11 positions match TRBD1. The CDR3 consists of 16 residues. Germline V gene sequence: CDR1 KGHSH, CDR2 LQKENI. The V segment lost 0 bases and the J segment 7 bases; nucleotides outside the gene matches: 5. In DNA, the CDR3 is TGTGCCAGCTCACCACCGGGGGGACAGGGGGGCCAGCCCCAGCATTTT. Protein sequence: CASSPPGGQGGQPQHF.

The CDR3 reads CASSLEGQNSFYNEQFF. The CDR3 nucleotides read TGTGCCAGCAGCTTAGAGGGACAGAACTCGTTCTACAATGAGCAGTTCTTC. This rearrangement joins TRBV7-6 to TRBJ2-1; TRBD1 matches 7 bases. The ends lost 1 base at V and 3 bases at J; junction bases unmatched: 9. The V gene's germline CDR1 is SGHVS and CDR2 FNYEAQ. This CDR3 has 17 amino acids.

The chain uses TRBV12-3 or TRBV12-4 and TRBJ2-7, with D unclear. This CDR3 has 13 amino acids. Trimming removed 3 bases at V and 1 base at J, with 7 bases between. As DNA, the CDR3 is TGTGCCAGCAGTTTCGTCCTATCCTACGAGCAGTACTTC. Translating it yields CASSFVLSYEQYF.

The V and J genes are TRBV4-1 and TRBJ2-2; 11 nucleotides agree with TRBD1. V dropped 2 bases and J dropped 6; count of bases not matched to a gene: 5. Germline-derived CDR1 and CDR2 are MGHRA and YSYEKL. There are 16 residues in the CDR3. CDR3 sequence (DNA): TGCGCCAGCAGCCAAAATCCGGGACAGGGGGCCGGGGAGCTGTTTTTT. Protein product: CASSQNPGQGAGELFF.

The V and J genes are TRBV7-3 and TRBJ2-1, with 9 bases aligning to TRBD2. This CDR3 spans 18 amino acids. Germline V gene sequence: CDR1 SGHTA, CDR2 FQGTGA. V trimming: 3 bases; J trimming: 6 bases; junction bases outside the gene matches: 15. The CDR3 DNA reads as TGTGCCAGCAGCTTGTTTTATTCTAGCGGGATGGGAGGCAATGAGCAGTTCTTC. Protein: CASSLFYSSGMGGNEQFF. The full variable domain, in which reference TRBV7-3 and TRBJ2-1 provide the parts outside the CDR3, is GAGVSQTPSNKVTEKGKYVELRCDPISGHTALYWYRQSLGQGPEFLIYFQGTGAADDSGLPNDRFFAVRPEGSVSTLKIQRTERGDSAVYLCASSLFYSSGMGGNEQFFGPGTRLTVL.

V gene TRBV19 combines with J gene TRBJ2-5; 8 nucleotides agree with TRBD1. V trimming: 1 base; J trimming: 2 bases; junction bases outside the gene matches: 9. The CDR3 extends over 17 amino acids. Germline assignment: CDR1 LNHDA and CDR2 SQIVND (reference sequence). CDR3 in DNA: TGTGCCAGTAGTATAGGAGGACAGGGTTTGTCACAAGAGACCCAGTACTTC. This gives the protein CASSIGGQGLSQETQYF.

The chain recombines TRBV19 with TRBJ2-5, with 11 bases matching TRBD2. The CDR3 totals 16 residues. Germline CDR1 LNHDA, CDR2 SQIVND (reference sequence). Trimming took 2 bases from V and 5 from J; bases not matched to a gene: 7. The CDR3 bases are TGTGCCAGTAGTATAAGACTAGCGGGGCCTGGGGAGACCCAGTACTTC. Protein: CASSIRLAGPGETQYF.

This clone was counted a single time. V and J are TRBV7-2 and TRBJ2-6, with 9 bases lining up with TRBD2. CDR3 size: 18 residues. Germline V gene lookup returns CDR1 SGHTA and CDR2 FQGNSA. The trim removed 1 base at V and 2 bases at J, leaving 6 bases unmatched. CDR3 coding DNA: TGTGCCAGCAGCTTAGTAGGCGGGAGGGCCACTGGGGCCAACGTCCTGACTTTC. As protein: CASSLVGGRATGANVLTF.

The rearrangement joins TRBV18 to TRBJ2-7; D possibly corresponds to TRBD1 (6 bases). This CDR3 has 15 residues. Germline loops: CDR1 KGHSH, CDR2 LQKENI. Between the trimmed V and J ends, which lost 2 bases and 2 bases, there was a span of 13 bases. As DNA, the CDR3 is TGTGCCAGCTCACCAGCAGACAGGTACCCCTACGAGCAGTACTTC. It translates to CASSPADRYPYEQYF.

The chain recombines TRBV5-5 with TRBJ2-7; 10 bases agree with TRBD2. Per the germline V gene, CDR1 is SGHKS and CDR2 is YYEKEE (reference sequence). The CDR3 is made up of 14 amino acids. The V segment lost 6 bases and the J segment 4 bases; nucleotides outside the gene matches: 7. The CDR3 loop reads CASTPGLALYEQYF. Here the CDR3 DNA reads TGTGCCAGCACCCCGGGACTAGCGCTTTACGAGCAGTACTTC.

The J gene is TRBJ2-1, the V gene TRBV14, with 9 bases lining up with TRBD1. Germline CDR1 SGHDN, CDR2 FVKESK. The CDR3 contains 20 residues. V dropped 0 bases and J dropped 4; count of bases not matched to a gene: 16. The CDR3: CASSQDQDRGAGGTYNEQFF. The CDR3 region has the DNA TGTGCCAGCAGCCAAGATCAGGACAGGGGAGCCGGGGGCACGTACAATGAGCAGTTCTTC.